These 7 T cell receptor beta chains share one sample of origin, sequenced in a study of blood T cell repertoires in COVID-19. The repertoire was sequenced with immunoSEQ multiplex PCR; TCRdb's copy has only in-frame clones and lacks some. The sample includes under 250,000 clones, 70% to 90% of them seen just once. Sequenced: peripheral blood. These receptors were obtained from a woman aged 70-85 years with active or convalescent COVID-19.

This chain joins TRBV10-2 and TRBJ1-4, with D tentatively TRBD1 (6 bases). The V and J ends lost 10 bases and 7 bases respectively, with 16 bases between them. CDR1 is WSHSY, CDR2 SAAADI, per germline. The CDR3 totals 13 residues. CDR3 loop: CATGSGVPEKLFF. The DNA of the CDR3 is TGCGCCACCGGTTCAGGGGTGCCTGAAAAACTGTTTTTT.

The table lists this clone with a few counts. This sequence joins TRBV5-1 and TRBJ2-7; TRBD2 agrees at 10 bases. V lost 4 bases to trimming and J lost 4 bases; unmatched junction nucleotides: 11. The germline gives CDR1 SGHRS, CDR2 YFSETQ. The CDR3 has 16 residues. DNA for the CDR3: TGCGCCAGCAGCCCCAGCGGGGGGGCTTCGGCGTACGAGCAGTACTTC. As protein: CASSPSGGASAYEQYF.

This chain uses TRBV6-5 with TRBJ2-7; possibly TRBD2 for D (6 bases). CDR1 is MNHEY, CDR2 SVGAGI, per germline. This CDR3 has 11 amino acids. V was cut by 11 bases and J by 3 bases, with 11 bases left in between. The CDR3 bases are TGTGCCTCCCGGGACTTCTACGAGCAGTACTTC. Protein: CASRDFYEQYF.

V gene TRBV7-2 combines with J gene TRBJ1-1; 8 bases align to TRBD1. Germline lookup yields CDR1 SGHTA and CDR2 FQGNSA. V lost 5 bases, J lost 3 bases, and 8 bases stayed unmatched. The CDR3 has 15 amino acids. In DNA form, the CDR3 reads TGTGCCAGCAGCGAGCAGGGGGCAGAGTACACTGAAGCTTTCTTT. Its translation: CASSEQGAEYTEAFF.

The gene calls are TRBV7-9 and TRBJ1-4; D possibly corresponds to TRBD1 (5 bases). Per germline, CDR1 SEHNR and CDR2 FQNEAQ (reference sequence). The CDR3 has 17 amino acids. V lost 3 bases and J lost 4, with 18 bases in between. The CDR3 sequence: CASSFRGGEGGNEKLFF. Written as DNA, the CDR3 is TGTGCCAGCAGCTTTAGGGGAGGTGAAGGTGGTAATGAAAAACTGTTTTTT.

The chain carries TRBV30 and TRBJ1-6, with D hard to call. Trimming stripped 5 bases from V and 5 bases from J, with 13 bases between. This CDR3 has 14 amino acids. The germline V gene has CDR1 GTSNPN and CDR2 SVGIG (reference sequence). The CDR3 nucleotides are TGTGCCTGGTCCATTCTATCTAATAATTCACCCCTCCACTTT. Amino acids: CAWSILSNNSPLHF.

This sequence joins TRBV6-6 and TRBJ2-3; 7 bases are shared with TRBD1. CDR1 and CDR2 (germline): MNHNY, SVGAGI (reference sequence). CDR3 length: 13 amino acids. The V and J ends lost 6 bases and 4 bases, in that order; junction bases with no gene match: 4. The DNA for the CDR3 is TGTGCCAGCAGACCCGGACAGGCAGATACGCAGTATTTT. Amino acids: CASRPGQADTQYF.